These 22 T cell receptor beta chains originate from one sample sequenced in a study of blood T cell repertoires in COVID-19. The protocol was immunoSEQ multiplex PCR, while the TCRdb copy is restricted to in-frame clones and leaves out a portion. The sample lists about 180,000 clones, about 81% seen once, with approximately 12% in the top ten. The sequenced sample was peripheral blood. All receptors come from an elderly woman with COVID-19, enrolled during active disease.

CDR3 loop: CSASTNREETEAFF. The CDR3 region has the DNA TGCAGTGCTAGTACGAACAGGGAAGAAACTGAAGCTTTCTTT. The rearrangement joins TRBV20-1 to TRBJ1-1; D might be TRBD1 (6 bases). The CDR3 runs to 14 residues. The germline gives CDR1 DFQATT, CDR2 SNEGSKA (reference sequence). V lost 3 bases and J 5 bases, leaving 16 bases between the germline ends.

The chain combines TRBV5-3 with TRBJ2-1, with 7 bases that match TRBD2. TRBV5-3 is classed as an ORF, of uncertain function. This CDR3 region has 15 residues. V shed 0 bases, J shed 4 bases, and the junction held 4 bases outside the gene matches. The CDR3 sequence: CARSLGEGRYNEQFF. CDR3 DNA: TGTGCCAGAAGCTTGGGGGAGGGAAGGTACAATGAGCAGTTCTTC.

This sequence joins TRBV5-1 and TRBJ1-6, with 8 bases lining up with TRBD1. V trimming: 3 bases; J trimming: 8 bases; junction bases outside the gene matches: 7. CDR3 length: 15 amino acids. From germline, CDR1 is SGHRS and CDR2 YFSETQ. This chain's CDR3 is CASSSGQGRDSPLHF. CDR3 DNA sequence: TGCGCCAGCAGCTCCGGACAGGGCAGGGATTCACCCCTCCACTTT.

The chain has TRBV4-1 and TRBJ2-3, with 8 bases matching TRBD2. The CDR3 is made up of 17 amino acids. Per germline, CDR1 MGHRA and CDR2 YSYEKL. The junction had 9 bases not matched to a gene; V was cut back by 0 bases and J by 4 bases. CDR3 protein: CASSQDVPAGVPDTQYF. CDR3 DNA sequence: TGCGCCAGCAGCCAAGATGTCCCAGCGGGGGTGCCAGATACGCAGTATTTT.

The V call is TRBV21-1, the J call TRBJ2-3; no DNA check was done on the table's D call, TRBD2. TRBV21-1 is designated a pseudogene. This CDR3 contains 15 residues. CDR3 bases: TGTGCCCTTTCGGCGGGGGGTTCTAGCACAGATACGCAGTATTTT. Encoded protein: CALSAGGSSTDTQYF.

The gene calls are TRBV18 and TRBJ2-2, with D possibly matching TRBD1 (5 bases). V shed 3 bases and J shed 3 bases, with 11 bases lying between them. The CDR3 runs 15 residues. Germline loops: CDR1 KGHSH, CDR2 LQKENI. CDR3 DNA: TGTGCCAGCTCACCGGTACAGGCCCACACCGGGGAGCTGTTTTTT. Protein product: CASSPVQAHTGELFF.

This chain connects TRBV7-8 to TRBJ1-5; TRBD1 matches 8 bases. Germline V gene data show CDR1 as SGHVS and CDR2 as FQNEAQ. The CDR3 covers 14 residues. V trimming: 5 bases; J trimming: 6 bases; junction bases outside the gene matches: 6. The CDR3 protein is CASSVDRAGQPQHF. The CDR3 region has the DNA TGTGCCAGCAGCGTGGACAGGGCCGGTCAGCCCCAGCATTTT.

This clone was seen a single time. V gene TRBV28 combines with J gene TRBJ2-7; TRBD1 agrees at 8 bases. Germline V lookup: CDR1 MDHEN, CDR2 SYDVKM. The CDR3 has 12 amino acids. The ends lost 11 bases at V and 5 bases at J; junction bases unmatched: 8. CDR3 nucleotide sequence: TGTGCCTCCCTGGACAGGGTCAACGAGCAGTACTTC. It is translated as CASLDRVNEQYF.

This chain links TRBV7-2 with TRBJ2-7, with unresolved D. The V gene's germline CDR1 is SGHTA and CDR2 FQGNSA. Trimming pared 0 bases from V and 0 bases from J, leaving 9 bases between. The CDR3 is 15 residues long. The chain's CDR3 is CASSLAAAPSYEQYF. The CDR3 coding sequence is TGTGCCAGCAGCTTAGCCGCGGCCCCCTCCTACGAGCAGTACTTC.

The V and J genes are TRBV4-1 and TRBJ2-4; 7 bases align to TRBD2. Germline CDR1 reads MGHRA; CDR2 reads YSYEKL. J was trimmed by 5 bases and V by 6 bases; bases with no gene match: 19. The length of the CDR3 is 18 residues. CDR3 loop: CASRGPKRAERGENIQYF. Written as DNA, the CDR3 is TGCGCCAGCAGGGGGCCGAAGAGGGCTGAGCGGGGCGAAAACATTCAGTACTTC.

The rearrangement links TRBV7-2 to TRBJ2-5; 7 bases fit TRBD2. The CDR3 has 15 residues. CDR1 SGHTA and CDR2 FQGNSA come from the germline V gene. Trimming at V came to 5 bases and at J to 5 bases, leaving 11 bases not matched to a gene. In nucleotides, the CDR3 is TGTGCCAGCAGCGCCAGCTGGTGGGGGGGGGAGACCCAGTACTTC. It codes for CASSASWWGGETQYF.

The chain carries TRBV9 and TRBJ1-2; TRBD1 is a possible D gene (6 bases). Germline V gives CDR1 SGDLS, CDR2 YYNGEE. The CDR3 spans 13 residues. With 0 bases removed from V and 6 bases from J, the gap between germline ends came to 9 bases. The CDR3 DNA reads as TGTGCCAGCAGCGTAGGTCACAGGGATGGCTACACCTTC. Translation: CASSVGHRDGYTF.

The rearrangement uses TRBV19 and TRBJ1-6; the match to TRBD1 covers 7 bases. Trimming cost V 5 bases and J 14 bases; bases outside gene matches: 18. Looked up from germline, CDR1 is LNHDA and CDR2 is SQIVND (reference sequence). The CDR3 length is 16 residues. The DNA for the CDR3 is TGTGCCAGTAGTCCGAGGACAGGAACGGGCGAGGGCACCCTCCACTTT. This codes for CASSPRTGTGEGTLHF.

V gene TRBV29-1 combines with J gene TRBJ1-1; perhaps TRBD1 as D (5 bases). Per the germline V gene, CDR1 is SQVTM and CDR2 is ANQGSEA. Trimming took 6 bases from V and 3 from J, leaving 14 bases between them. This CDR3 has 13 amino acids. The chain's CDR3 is CSVDRGTYTEAFF. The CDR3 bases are TGCAGCGTCGACCGAGGGACTTACACTGAAGCTTTCTTT.

CDR3 nucleotides: TGTGCCAGCAGTTCTTTTAAAACCTCCAGGGGGAGCTATGGCTACACCTTC. This translates into CASSSFKTSRGSYGYTF. This chain links TRBV28 with TRBJ1-2; 7 nucleotides agree with TRBD1. Germline V CDR1 and CDR2: MDHEN, SYDVKM. The CDR3 sequence is 17 residues long. V shed 4 bases, J shed 4 bases, and the junction held 15 bases outside the gene matches.

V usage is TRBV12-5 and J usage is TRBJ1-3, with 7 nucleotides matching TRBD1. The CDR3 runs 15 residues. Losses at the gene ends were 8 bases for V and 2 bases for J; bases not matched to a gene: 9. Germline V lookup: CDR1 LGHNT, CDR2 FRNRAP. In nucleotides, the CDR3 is TGTGCTAGTTCGTGGACAGGCCTCACTGGAAACACCATATATTTT. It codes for CASSWTGLTGNTIYF. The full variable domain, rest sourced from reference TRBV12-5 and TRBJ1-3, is DARVTQTPRHKVTEMGQEVTMRCQPILGHNTVFWYRQTMMQGLELLAYFRNRAPLDDSGMPKDRFSAEMPDATLATLKIQPSEPRDSAVYFCASSWTGLTGNTIYFGEGSWLTVV.

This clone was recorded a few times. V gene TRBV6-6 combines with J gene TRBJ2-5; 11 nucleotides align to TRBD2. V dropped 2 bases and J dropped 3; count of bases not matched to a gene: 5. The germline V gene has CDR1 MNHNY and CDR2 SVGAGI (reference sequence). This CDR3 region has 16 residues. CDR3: CASSYQLAGEKETQYF. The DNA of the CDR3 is TGTGCCAGCAGTTACCAACTAGCGGGAGAGAAAGAGACCCAGTACTTC.

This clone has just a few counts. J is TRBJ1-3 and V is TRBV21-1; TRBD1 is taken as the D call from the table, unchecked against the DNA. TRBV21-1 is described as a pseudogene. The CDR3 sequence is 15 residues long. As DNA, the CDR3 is TGTGCCAGCACCCCCGCACAGGGTGCTGGAAACACCATATATTTT. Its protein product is CASTPAQGAGNTIYF.

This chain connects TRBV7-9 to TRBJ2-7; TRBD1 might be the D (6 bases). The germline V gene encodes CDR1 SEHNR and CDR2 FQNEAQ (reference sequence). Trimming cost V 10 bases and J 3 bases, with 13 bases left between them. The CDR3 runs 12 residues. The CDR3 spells CAKVVGGYEQYF. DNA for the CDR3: TGTGCCAAGGTAGTAGGGGGCTACGAGCAGTACTTC.

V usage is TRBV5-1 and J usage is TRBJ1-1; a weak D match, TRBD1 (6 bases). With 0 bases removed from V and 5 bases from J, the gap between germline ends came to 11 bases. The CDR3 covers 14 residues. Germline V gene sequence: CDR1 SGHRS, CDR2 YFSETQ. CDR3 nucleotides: TGCGCCAGCAGCTTGGACAGGGTTGAGACTGAAGCTTTCTTT. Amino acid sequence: CASSLDRVETEAFF.

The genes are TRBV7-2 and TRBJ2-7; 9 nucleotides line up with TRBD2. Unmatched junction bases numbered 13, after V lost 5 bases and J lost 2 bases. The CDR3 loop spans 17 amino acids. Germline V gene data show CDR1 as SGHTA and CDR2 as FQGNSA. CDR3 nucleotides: TGTGCCAGCAGCCCAGCCGCGATAGCGGGGGTTACCTACGAGCAGTACTTC. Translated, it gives CASSPAAIAGVTYEQYF.

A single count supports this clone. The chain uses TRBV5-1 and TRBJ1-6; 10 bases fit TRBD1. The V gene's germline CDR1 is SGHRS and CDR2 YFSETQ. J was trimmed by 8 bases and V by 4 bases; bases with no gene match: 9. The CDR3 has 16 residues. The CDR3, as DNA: TGCGCCAGCAGCCCAAGGACAGGGGGTTCGTATTCACCCCTCCACTTT. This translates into CASSPRTGGSYSPLHF.